What follows describes a single TCR beta chain. This clone was recorded a few times. Its antigen target is currently unknown. The record has no base qualities; no much larger clone is one base away. The method behind the library was the immunoSEQ multiplex PCR assay. A mixture of 60 forward primers for TCR Vbeta segments and 13 reverse primers for TCR Jbeta segments was used in the multiplex PCR. The CDR3 region of rearranged TCR beta genes was amplified from genomic DNA with a multiplex PCR assay. The Illumina HiSeq System was used to sequence the amplified TCR beta libraries as 87-base-pair reads. In the paper's pipeline: A later analysis tallied around 80 million unique TCR beta chains across the roughly 610 repertoires, and approximately 12 million of those chains were shared by two or more donors. A nearest-neighbor algorithm error-corrected the raw reads and collapsed the reads into unique sequences, merging closely related sequences to remove PCR and sequencing errors. V, D and J gene segments were assigned by aligning CDR3 sequences to IMGT reference sequences. Each retained sequence needed at least a six-nucleotide match to both a V gene segment and a J gene segment. Rearrangements were called productive when the CDR3 lacked stop codons and stayed in frame with V and J; all others were non-productive. CDR3 was defined by IMGT convention, running from the second conserved V-encoded cysteine to the conserved J-encoded phenylalanine. The earlier analysis of 587 of the donors excluded sequences that lacked an unambiguous match to a single V gene segment. In an earlier analysis of roughly 500 of the donors, V segments were called functional above 56.7% productive rearrangements and were called segregating when the between-donor standard deviation exceeded 5%. A statistical classification framework was developed to diagnose cytomegalovirus status using the catalog of TCR beta chain sequences. V and J gene assignment, in a later analysis, came from comparing TCR nucleotide sequences with IMGT/GENE-DB human TR gene sequences. A later analysis assigned CDR3 sequences and most-parsimonious VDJ recombination scenarios with the TCRdist pipeline. A later analysis defined each TCR beta chain by its CDR3 amino acid sequence plus V-gene family, and excluded reads lacking a unique V-gene family. To address suspected cross-contamination and a sequencing artifact, a later analysis removed some 620 highly shared, low-generation-probability nucleotide sequences. In a later analysis, a clonal expansion index was calculated for each public chain from normalized within-repertoire ranks of inferred template counts. A later analysis computed generation probabilities with a VDJ recombination model fitted to out-of-frame rearrangements, and checked the results against IGoR. In a later analysis, hypergeometric tests were used to score TCR-TCR, TCR-HLA and TCR-CMV co-occurrence, with a repertoire-size bias correction applied to TCR pairs. A later analysis estimated false discovery rates by permuting HLA or CMV assignments 20 times. A later analysis grouped co-occurring TCRs with DBSCAN, adding TCRdist sequence similarity when clustering within HLA-allele-positive subsets. Repertoires with fewer than 30,000 or more than 120,000 public chains, plus five repertoires with anomalous nucleotide sharing, were excluded from co-occurrence clustering. In its TCRdb copy, this immuneACCESS table keeps in-frame sequences only and misses some clones. Where compared with another copy, unresolved V genes explain less than half of these, and the others have no known cause. Clone size and V and J calls were adopted from that table, with D and trimming inferred from the DNA. Present in this sample are approximately 150,000 clones, over 60% of which were seen just once. The ten largest clones add up to around 2.8% of the sample.

The sample comes from a study of cytomegalovirus exposure and HLA in healthy donors (dated by TCRdb to 2017 to 2019). Background on the whole study: In an earlier analysis of some 610 of the donors, about 260 Gb of sequence data and approximately 100 million unique TCR beta sequences from roughly 200 million T cells were reported. Typing coverage varied by locus: roughly 620-640 donors for A, B, C, DRB1 and DQB1; roughly 500 for DQA1; some 610 for DPA1; approximately 490 for DPB1. The study combined high-throughput TCR immunosequencing, statistical association of individual TCRs with disease status, and machine learning to predict cytomegalovirus infection status. Genome-wide SNP genotypes for about 60% of the roughly 700 donors were used in a later genetic analysis, which treated that subset as a discovery cohort. Roughly 300 gigabases of sequencing data and 70 million to 95 million unique TCR sequences made up an early release that covered 500 to 650 HLA-typed donors. Both class I and class II loci were covered by HLA typing, at four-digit resolution. Roughly five DR-DQ haplotypes were treated as single units for association and clustering because of strong linkage in the cohort. An earlier analysis of 587 of the donors used high-throughput TCR beta sequencing to judge whether each TCR beta V gene segment behaved as functional or pseudogenic. The T cell repertoires of 666 subjects were profiled by immunosequencing and related to cytomegalovirus serostatus. Donor age, sex, ethnicity and CMV serostatus were collected together with the repertoire data. In a later analysis, previously published TCR beta repertoires from some 640 donors were re-analyzed and high-resolution HLA genotyping was added so that TCR occurrence patterns could be studied. Of the roughly 430 genotyped donors, approximately 83% fell in the genetic ancestry cluster associated with self-reported Caucasian donors. Among roughly 400 genotyped donors of the cohort, an average of approximately 200,000 unique TCR beta nucleotide sequences was sequenced per donor, of which 15% to 20% were non-productive. The study aimed to test whether signatures of past pathogen exposure could be identified by cataloging public T cell receptors. Rather than drawing on any new phenotypic data, the later analysis identified candidate immune exposures from TCR beta sequences and the way those sequences occurred across donors. Every repertoire in the discovery cohort had been generated on one and the same sequencing platform. A separate validation cohort of 100 to 150 different subjects was used in addition to the 666-subject first cohort.

The cohort comprised several hundred healthy bone marrow donors. Cohort members were all nominally healthy when sampled, although unrecorded immune exposures were likely present. The donor tested CMV seronegative and was one of the 352 seronegative cohort members. Every donor gave a peripheral blood sample, and the peripheral blood mononuclear cells from that sample were used for TCR beta sequencing. Genomic DNA extraction from the blood cell samples was performed with the Qiagen DNeasy Blood Extraction Kit. The investigation overall reported the following: When HLA alleles, especially DR and DQ, strongly co-occurred, TCR associations were difficult to assign to individual alleles. Sequencing depth was assumed to be roughly uniform across donors in the presence/absence analyses, though that assumption may not hold. A further reported finding was that TCR beta sequences accurately predicted the HLA-A and HLA-B alleles for most subjects in the first cohort. Correlated functional status among segregating V segments might be attributable to linkage disequilibrium, but an unknown experimental factor could not be ruled out. According to a later analysis, most CMV-associated TCR beta chains appeared to be HLA-restricted, and the HLA associations seemed to be driven largely by CMV exposure. In vitro tests confirmed that a few of the cytomegalovirus-associated TCR beta chains recognize cytomegalovirus antigens. The only immune exposure information available for the cohort was CMV serostatus. Cytomegalovirus status was reported to be diagnosed by the classifier with high specificity and sensitivity in both the original and validation cohorts. A later analysis reported that several top co-occurrence clusters appeared linked to parvovirus B19, influenza, CMV and Epstein-Barr virus. Most TCR sequences were observed very rarely across donors, whereas some public TCRs were present in many individuals. In a later analysis, the rate of TCR association differed among HLA loci, with DRB1 alleles having the most associated TCRs and HLA-C alleles having the fewest. A cluster of highly shared sequence variants was judged likely to be a technical artifact of the sequencing pipeline. Specific HLA alleles were associated with some 15,000 TCR beta sequences at a false discovery rate of 0.05 in a later analysis. Compared with equally common non-associated chains, HLA-associated TCR beta chains in a later analysis were more clonally expanded and had lower generation probabilities. Broadly in line with IMGT annotations, most TCR beta V segments showed up in productive rearrangements about 87% or about 30% of the time in an earlier analysis of approximately 600 of the donors. Because counts were too low, roughly 16 rarely observed V segments, including chromosome 9 orphons, were excluded from the earlier analysis of some 590 of the donors. In a later genetic analysis, a missense DCLRE1C variant was associated with V-gene and J-gene trimming of TCR beta chains, and the association was replicated in an independent cohort. According to the authors, the approach could potentially be generalized to other disease states and immunological phenotypes. According to a later genetic analysis, donors in an Asian-associated ancestry cluster had fewer N-insertions in productive TCRs than the approximately 630-donor mean. Because HLA typing was missing for some donors at each locus, association tests included only the typed subset. The study gave a list of about 160 TCR beta chains associated with cytomegalovirus. The cohort was sequenced for TCR beta chains only, and without alpha or paired-chain data the features that could be detected were limited.

The sequencing sample was made of PBMCs. This TCR derives from a woman aged 25 to 45 in good health and CMV-seronegative.

The DNA reads as follows: TGTGCCAGCTCACCGGGAACAGGCTTCTCTGGAAACACCATATATTTT. Its protein reads: CASSPGTGFSGNTIYF. Recombination connected TRBV18 to TRBJ1-3, and perhaps TRBD1 as D gene, on 5 matching bases. From the germline V gene, CDR1 is KGHSH and CDR2 is LQKENI. The CDR3, from cysteine to phenylalanine, totals 16 residues. This entry keeps only the CDR3 DNA: 48 bases, framed from base 1. V is reduced by 3 bases and J by 0 bases, leaving a spacing of 12 bases between them.